The 10 T cell receptor beta chains reported below all come from one sample, sequenced in a study of spatial heterogeneity in lung cancer. TCRdb independently ran MiXCR on the 5' RACE reads; one entry per CDR3 protein. The sample has tens of thousands of distinct CDR3 sequences, 6.9% seen once; the top ten hold approximately 14%. Time point denoted: sample taken at primary tumor resection. Unsorted whole RNA from tumor, nontumor lung or frozen PBMC underwent sequencing. This material consisted of PBMCs, taken at surgery. The receptors were sampled from a male donor with early-stage non-small cell lung cancer.

The sample holds a few counts of this clonotype. The chain joins TRBV13 to TRBJ2-3, with D hard to call. Germline V gives CDR1 PRHDT, CDR2 FYEKMQ (reference sequence). V lost 5 bases, J lost 1 base, and 10 bases lay in between. The CDR3 runs 14 residues. The CDR3 is CASSLDTGTDTQYF. CDR3 bases: TGTGCCAGCAGCCTCGATACAGGCACAGATACGCAGTATTTT.

This clonotype showed up just a few times. As DNA, the CDR3 is TGTGCCAGCAGTTTTCTCTATGGCTACACCTTC. Amino acid sequence: CASSFLYGYTF. The gene calls are TRBV12-3 or TRBV12-4 and TRBJ1-2; D is unresolved. The CDR3 is 11 residues long. Trimming left V 3 bases short and J 4 bases short, with 3 bases between.

V usage is TRBV10-2 and J usage is TRBJ2-3; 8 bases are shared with TRBD1. The V and J ends lost 7 bases and 6 bases, in that order; junction bases with no gene match: 9. CDR3 length: 14 amino acids. Germline V gene lookup returns CDR1 WSHSY and CDR2 SAAADI. As DNA, the CDR3 is TGCGCCAGCACTCCCTCGGACAGGGCCGATACGCAGTATTTT. Its translation: CASTPSDRADTQYF.

This clonotype has ten or more counts. The chain carries TRBV9 and TRBJ2-2; 7 bases match TRBD2. V lost 5 bases to trimming and J lost 1 base; unmatched junction nucleotides: 2. This CDR3 is 14 amino acids long. Germline lookup yields CDR1 SGDLS and CDR2 YYNGEE. This CDR3 reads CASRRGENTGELFF. Written as DNA, the CDR3 is TGTGCCAGCAGACGGGGGGAGAACACCGGGGAGCTGTTTTTT.

This clonotype counts as medium-sized (0.01 to 0.1%). The V call is TRBV2, the J call TRBJ2-3; 8 bases map to TRBD2. The junction had 6 bases not matched to a gene; V was cut back by 7 bases and J by 3 bases. The CDR3 consists of 14 residues. Germline V gene data show CDR1 as SNHLY and CDR2 as FYNNEI. DNA of the CDR3: TGTGCCAGCAATCGAGCGGGAGTTACAGATACGCAGTATTTT. Its translation: CASNRAGVTDTQYF.

This clonotype was recorded at least ten times. The chain combines TRBV7-8 with TRBJ1-2; 7 positions match TRBD1. Trimming cost V 1 base and J 2 bases; bases outside gene matches: 4. Germline V gene data show CDR1 as SGHVS and CDR2 as FQNEAQ. This CDR3 contains 15 residues. The DNA of the CDR3 is TGTGCCAGCAGCTTAGGAGGGACAGAGAACTATGGCTACACCTTC. This gives the protein CASSLGGTENYGYTF.

V gene TRBV2 combines with J gene TRBJ1-1; unclear D gene. CDR1 and CDR2 from the germline V gene are SNHLY and FYNNEI. The CDR3 has 13 residues. With 5 bases removed from V and 10 bases from J, the gap between germline ends came to 17 bases. The CDR3 loop reads CASSPRVARLAFF. CDR3 DNA sequence: TGTGCCAGCAGTCCTCGGGTCGCCCGATTAGCTTTCTTT. Looking up the rest from reference TRBV2 and TRBJ1-1 gives the full variable domain: EPEVTQTPSHQVTQMGQEVILRCVPISNHLYFYWYRQILGQKVEFLVSFYNNEISEKSEIFDDQFSVERPDGSNFTLKIRSTKLEDSAMYFCASSPRVARLAFFGQGTRLTVV.

The chain links TRBV18 to TRBJ2-5; TRBD1 matches 9 bases. The CDR3 length is 14 residues. The germline V gene encodes CDR1 KGHSH and CDR2 LQKENI. V was pared by 3 bases and J by 4 bases, with 3 bases of the junction left unmatched. In nucleotides, the CDR3 is TGTGCCAGCTCACCGACAGGGGGGTCAGAGACCCAGTACTTC. It codes for CASSPTGGSETQYF.

In this sample, this clonotype turned up many times. This chain links TRBV28 with TRBJ2-1; D tentatively fits TRBD1 or TRBD2 (7 bases each). Germline V lookup: CDR1 MDHEN, CDR2 SYDVKM. V lost 6 bases to trimming and J lost 10 bases, with 13 bases between them. CDR3 size: 12 residues. The CDR3 sequence is CASRGTAGEQFF. The CDR3, as DNA: TGTGCCAGCAGGGGGACAGCGGGAGAGCAGTTCTTC.

Ten or more counts support this clonotype. The chain is built from TRBV23-1 and TRBJ2-7, with 8 bases identical to TRBD2. TRBV23-1 is identified as an open reading frame with a role that is uncertain. The CDR3 is 16 amino acids. With V trimmed by 4 bases and J by 4 bases, 12 bases remained unmatched. CDR3 coding DNA: TGCGCCAGCAGTCCCCTCAGTCAGCGGGGGATTTACGAGCAGTACTTC. It is translated as CASSPLSQRGIYEQYF.